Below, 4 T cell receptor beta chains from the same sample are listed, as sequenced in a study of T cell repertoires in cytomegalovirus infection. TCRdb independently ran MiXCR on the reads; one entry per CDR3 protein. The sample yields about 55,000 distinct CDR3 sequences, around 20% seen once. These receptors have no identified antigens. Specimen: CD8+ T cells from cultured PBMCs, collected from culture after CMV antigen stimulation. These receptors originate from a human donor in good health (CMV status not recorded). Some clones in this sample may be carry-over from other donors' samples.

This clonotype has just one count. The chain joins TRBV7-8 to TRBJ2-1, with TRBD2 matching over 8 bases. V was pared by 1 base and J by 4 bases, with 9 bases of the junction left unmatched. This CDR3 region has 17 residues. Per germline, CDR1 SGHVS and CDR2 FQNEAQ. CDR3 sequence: CASSLDQRESRYNEQFF. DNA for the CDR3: TGTGCCAGCAGCTTAGATCAGCGGGAGAGTCGATACAATGAGCAGTTCTTC.

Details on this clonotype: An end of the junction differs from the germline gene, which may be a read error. The CDR3 reads CASSSSPSGGAPGLF. The CDR3 nucleotides read TGTGCCAGCAGCTCCAGCCCTAGCGGGGGGGCTCCGGGGTTGTTC. The chain couples TRBV7-2 to TRBJ2-1, with TRBD2 identical over 12 bases. CDR1 is SGHTA and CDR2 is FQGNSA in the germline V gene. The CDR3 is 15 amino acids.

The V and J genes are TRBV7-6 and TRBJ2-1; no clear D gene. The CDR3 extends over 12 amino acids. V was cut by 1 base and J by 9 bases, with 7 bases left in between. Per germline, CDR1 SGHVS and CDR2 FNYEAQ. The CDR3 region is CASSLGAPEQFF. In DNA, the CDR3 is TGTGCCAGCAGCTTAGGCGCCCCTGAGCAGTTCTTC.

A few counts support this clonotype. The CDR3 nucleotides are TGTGCCAGCAGCCCGGGACTAGCGACGGAGACCCAGTACTTC. As protein: CASSPGLATETQYF. The chain has TRBV11-2 and TRBJ2-5, with 10 bases matching TRBD2. With 5 bases clipped from V and 5 bases from J, the junction kept 5 bases outside the gene matches. The CDR3 extends over 14 amino acids. The germline CDR1 and CDR2 sequences are SGHAT and FQNNGV.